A single sample is the source of the 17 T cell receptor beta chains below, sequenced in a study of beta chain features in type 1 diabetes. Every isolated RNA sample was fully reverse transcribed, so sequencing captured expressed TCRB transcripts. Sequencing was performed with immunoSEQ multiplex PCR; in TCRdb, only in-frame clones are kept and a portion is missing. The sample comprises around 350,000 clones, roughly 12% of which are singletons, and approximately 0.015% rests with the top ten. Sequences were obtained from naive CD4+ T cells from blood. Every receptor here comes from a man aged 18 to 29 in good health.

The chain couples TRBV28 to TRBJ2-7; TRBD1 matches 9 bases. Looked up from germline, CDR1 is MDHEN and CDR2 is SYDVKM. The CDR3 length is 14 residues. With V trimmed by 6 bases and J by 2 bases, 5 bases remained unmatched. This CDR3 is CASRPGQGAYEQYF. CDR3 coding DNA: TGTGCCAGCAGGCCGGGACAGGGTGCCTACGAGCAGTACTTC.

On this clone: This sample also contains other DNA sequences that code for the same CDR3. The V gene is TRBV10-3, the J gene TRBJ1-5; D call uncertain. Trimming cost V 0 bases and J 2 bases, with 8 bases left between them. The V gene's germline CDR1 is ENHRY and CDR2 SYGVKD. This CDR3 spans 15 amino acids. The CDR3 sequence is CAISESRVGNQPQHF. The CDR3 nucleotides read TGTGCCATCAGTGAGTCGAGGGTAGGCAATCAGCCCCAGCATTTT.

Only a few counts were recorded for this clone. The V call is TRBV19, the J call TRBJ2-1; 9 bases fit TRBD1. CDR1 and CDR2 (germline): LNHDA, SQIVND (reference sequence). The CDR3 loop spans 14 amino acids. V lost 6 bases to trimming and J lost 8 bases; unmatched junction nucleotides: 8. CDR3 protein: CASSTIRTGDEQFF. CDR3 nucleotides: TGTGCCAGTAGCACCATTAGGACAGGGGATGAGCAGTTCTTC.

This chain links TRBV20-1 with TRBJ2-3; D gene unclear. Trimming took off 6 bases at V and 6 bases at J, with 10 bases between the two ends. CDR3 size: 11 residues. Germline V gives CDR1 DFQATT, CDR2 SNEGSKA (reference sequence). DNA for the CDR3: TGCAGTGCCACCCCCAGGGATACGCAGTATTTT. Its translation: CSATPRDTQYF.

This clone was counted a few times. The V call is TRBV13, the J call TRBJ1-1; D gene uncertain. CDR3 size: 13 residues. Germline loops: CDR1 PRHDT, CDR2 FYEKMQ (reference sequence). V lost 6 bases, J lost 3 bases, and 11 bases lay in between. CDR3 in DNA: TGTGCCAGCAGTTATGACACCTACACTGAAGCTTTCTTT. It codes for CASSYDTYTEAFF.

This clone occurred a few times. CDR3 amino acids: CASSQDRMVTDTQYF. As DNA, the CDR3 is TGTGCCAGCAGCCAGGACAGGATGGTCACAGATACGCAGTATTTT. The V call is TRBV5-4, the J call TRBJ2-3; 7 nucleotides line up with TRBD1. This CDR3 region has 15 residues. The V and J ends lost 4 bases and 2 bases, in that order; junction bases with no gene match: 7. CDR1 and CDR2 (germline): SGHNT, YYREEE (reference sequence).

This chain connects TRBV27 to TRBJ2-7; the match to TRBD1 covers 7 bases. V was pared by 3 bases and J by 7 bases, with 18 bases of the junction left unmatched. Germline lookup yields CDR1 MNHEY and CDR2 SMNVEV (reference sequence). This CDR3 region has 17 residues. CDR3 protein: CASSFRGPGTARLEQYF. The CDR3 coding sequence is TGTGCCAGCAGTTTTCGCGGCCCCGGGACAGCCCGGCTTGAGCAGTACTTC.

This clone occurred a few times. V gene TRBV7-2 combines with J gene TRBJ2-5; a weak D match, TRBD1 (5 bases). Germline CDR1 and CDR2: SGHTA and FQGNSA. V shed 0 bases and J shed 5 bases, with 13 bases lying between them. This CDR3 is built from 15 residues. CDR3 DNA: TGTGCCAGCAGCTTAGCGAACAGGTTTGGGGAGACCCAGTACTTC. As protein: CASSLANRFGETQYF.

The chain combines TRBV5-4 with TRBJ2-5, with 14 nucleotides matching TRBD2. The CDR3 spans 17 residues. V lost 4 bases to trimming and J lost 4 bases; unmatched junction nucleotides: 9. The germline CDR1 and CDR2 sequences are SGHNT and YYREEE (reference sequence). CDR3 sequence: CASSPRLAGGPSETQYF. The CDR3 nucleotides are TGTGCCAGCAGCCCCCGACTAGCGGGGGGGCCATCAGAGACCCAGTACTTC.

J is TRBJ2-3 and V is TRBV4-2, with a possible D match to TRBD2 (6 bases). The V end lost 1 base, the J end lost 4 bases, and 12 bases lay between the germline ends. Germline lookup yields CDR1 LGHNA and CDR2 YNFKEQ. This CDR3 spans 15 amino acids. CDR3 DNA: TGTGCCAGCAGCCAAGTCGGGGGTACCGCAGATACGCAGTATTTT. Amino acids: CASSQVGGTADTQYF.

This clone was recorded a few times. The genes are TRBV29-1 and TRBJ1-2, with D possibly TRBD1 on 5 matching bases. This CDR3 spans 14 amino acids. The V end was cut by 4 bases, the J end by 3 bases, with 15 bases between. Per germline, CDR1 SQVTM and CDR2 ANQGSEA. CDR3 loop: CSVAAPGIHYGYTF. Written as DNA, the CDR3 is TGCAGCGTTGCGGCCCCAGGGATCCACTATGGCTACACCTTC.

This clone was observed a few times. The chain couples TRBV6-6 to TRBJ2-1; D not certain. The CDR3 runs to 13 residues. Germline values: CDR1 MNHNY, CDR2 SVGAGI (reference sequence). Trimming shortened V by 8 bases and J by 8 bases, and 16 bases separated the two germline ends. In nucleotides, the CDR3 is TGTGCCAGCTCAGAGGTGGAAATCGATGAGCAGTTCTTC. As protein: CASSEVEIDEQFF.

The chain carries TRBV15 and TRBJ1-1; D not resolved. This CDR3 contains 14 residues. The V end lost 3 bases, the J end lost 1 base, and 9 bases lay between the germline ends. CDR1 is LNHNV, CDR2 YYDKDF, per germline (reference sequence). The CDR3 region has the DNA TGTGCCACCAGCAGCTTTGACAAGAACACTGAAGCTTTCTTT. Translated: CATSSFDKNTEAFF. Using reference TRBV15 and TRBJ1-1 for the parts outside the CDR3, the full variable domain is DAMVIQNPRYQVTQFGKPVTLSCSQTLNHNVMYWYQQKSSQAPKLLFHYYDKDFNNEADTPDNFQSRRPNTSFCFLDIRSPGLGDTAMYLCATSSFDKNTEAFFGQGTRLTVV.

The chain couples TRBV28 to TRBJ1-2; 7 nucleotides line up with TRBD1. Unmatched junction bases numbered 4, after V lost 6 bases and J lost 3 bases. This CDR3 has 13 amino acids. CDR1 is MDHEN, CDR2 SYDVKM, per germline. The CDR3 here is CASRPGTDYGYTF. CDR3 DNA: TGTGCCAGCAGGCCTGGGACAGACTATGGCTACACCTTC.

The V call is TRBV5-1, the J call TRBJ1-5, with 8 bases identical to TRBD1. With 5 bases clipped from V and 0 bases from J, the junction kept 4 bases outside the gene matches. Germline CDR1 SGHRS, CDR2 YFSETQ. The CDR3 is 15 residues long. CDR3 bases: TGCGCCAGCAGAGTGACAGGGGATAGCAATCAGCCCCAGCATTTT. Translation: CASRVTGDSNQPQHF. Full variable domain (rest looked up from reference TRBV5-1 and TRBJ1-5): KAGVTQTPRYLIKTRGQQVTLSCSPISGHRSVSWYQQTPGQGLQFLFEYFSETQRNKGNFPGRFSGRQFSNSRSEMNVSTLELGDSALYLCASRVTGDSNQPQHFGDGTRLSIL.

This clone was detected a few times. The chain is built from TRBV30 and TRBJ2-5; perhaps TRBD2 as D (5 bases). CDR3 length: 11 amino acids. Trimming stripped 2 bases from V and 5 bases from J, with 6 bases between. Germline V CDR1 and CDR2: GTSNPN, SVGIG (reference sequence). The CDR3 DNA follows: TGTGCCTGGAGTTCGGGGGAGACCCAGTACTTC. As protein: CAWSSGETQYF.

In its sample, this clone was seen a few times. No DNA is shown, since the ends of the CDR3 on it are uncertain; the CDR3 is the one TCRdb lists. The rearrangement links TRBV2 to TRBJ2-1; TRBD1 is the table's D call, not checked against the DNA. CDR1 and CDR2 from the germline V gene are SNHLY and FYNNEI. The CDR3 contains 14 residues when both ends are counted. The CDR3 spells CASSVAYGASGAFF.